These T cell receptor beta chains were read from a single sample in a study of technical replicates of blood from a few donors. TCRdb's table, derived via immunoSEQ multiplex PCR, lists solely in-frame clones and lacks some. The table shows around 61,000 clones, with about 86% occurring only once. Sequenced sample: PBMCs. The receptors come from a human donor in good health. Some clones in this sample may be carry-over from other donors' samples. Each CDR3 is given with its conserved first and last residue. The order of the fields is J gene, V gene, D gene, CDR3 protein. D genes are given only for firm matches.

J: TRBJ2-7; V: TRBV19; D: TRBD1; CDR3: CASSRTGGTLEQYF
J: TRBJ1-2; V: TRBV6-6; D: .; CDR3: CASSSFAGGYTF
J: TRBJ1-2; V: TRBV7-9; D: .; CDR3: CASSVDRSGYTF
J: TRBJ2-1; V: TRBV10-3; D: TRBD2; CDR3: CAISDLGLAAYNEQFF
J: TRBJ2-1; V: TRBV18; D: .; CDR3: CASSPLGGDNEQFF
J: TRBJ1-5; V: TRBV7-8; D: TRBD1; CDR3: CASSYYGQGSNQPQHF
J: TRBJ2-1; V: TRBV9; D: TRBD1; CDR3: CASSVGAAGGSYNEQFF
J: TRBJ2-2; V: TRBV4-1; D: .; CDR3: CASSQEVALPGELFF
J: TRBJ1-4; V: TRBV5-6; D: .; CDR3: CASSLDQGSNEKLFF
J: TRBJ1-2; V: TRBV4-3; D: .; CDR3: CASSQDRMEGIYGYTF
J: TRBJ1-5; V: TRBV11-3; D: .; CDR3: CASSPPEDIYQPQHF
J: TRBJ2-5; V: TRBV7-3; D: .; CDR3: CASSLGFSGETQYF
J: TRBJ1-6; V: TRBV5-8; D: .; CDR3: CASSLDRRSYNSPLHF